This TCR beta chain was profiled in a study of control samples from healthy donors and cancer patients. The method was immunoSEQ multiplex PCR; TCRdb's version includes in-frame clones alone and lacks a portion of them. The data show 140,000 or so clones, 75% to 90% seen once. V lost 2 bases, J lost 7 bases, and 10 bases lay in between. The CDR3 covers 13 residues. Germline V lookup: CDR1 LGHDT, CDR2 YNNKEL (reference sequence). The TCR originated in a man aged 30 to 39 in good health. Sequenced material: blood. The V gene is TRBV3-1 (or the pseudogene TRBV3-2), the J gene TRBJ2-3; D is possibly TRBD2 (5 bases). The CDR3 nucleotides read TGTGCCAGCAGCCAATATCAGCGGAATACGCAGTATTTT. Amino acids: CASSQYQRNTQYF.